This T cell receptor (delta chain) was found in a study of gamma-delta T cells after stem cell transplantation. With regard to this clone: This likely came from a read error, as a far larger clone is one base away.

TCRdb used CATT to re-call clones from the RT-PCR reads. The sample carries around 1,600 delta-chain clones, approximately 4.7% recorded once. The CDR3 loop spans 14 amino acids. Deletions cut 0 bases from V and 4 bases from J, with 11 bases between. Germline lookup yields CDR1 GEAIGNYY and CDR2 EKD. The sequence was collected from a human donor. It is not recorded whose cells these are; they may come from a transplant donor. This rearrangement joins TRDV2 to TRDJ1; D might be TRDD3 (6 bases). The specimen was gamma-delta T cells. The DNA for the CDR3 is TGTGCCTGTGACACCCTACTGGGTGACGATAAACTCATCTTT. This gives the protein CACDTLLGDDKLIF.